This T cell receptor (beta chain) appears in the sequencing data of a study of blood T cells in healthy people across ages. Germline loops: CDR1 LGHNT, CDR2 FRNRAP. The CDR3 is made up of 16 amino acids. Trimming removed 1 base from V and 2 bases from J; junction bases left unmatched: 1. PCR was performed a second time for roughly 7 to 11 cycles using a sample-barcoded 5' primer and a J-beta primer mix. TCRdb reanalysed the 5' RACE reads using MiXCR and keeps one entry per CDR3 protein. This sample has hundreds of thousands of distinct CDR3 sequences, with roughly 64% found just once. The sequence came from a man between 25 and 39 years old in good health. The genes are TRBV12-5 and TRBJ2-2; 10 bases are a match to TRBD2. The sample comprised blood. CDR3 nucleotides: TGTGCTAGTGGTTTGGAGCGGGAGGGTAACACCGGGGAGCTGTTTTTT. Protein sequence: CASGLEREGNTGELFF.